This T cell receptor beta chain was profiled in a study of T cells after yellow fever vaccination. Across the study: Low-cell-number fractions underwent preparation using SMART-Seq v4 Ultra Low Input. Broader study findings: Contamination by abundant bulk-population clonotypes could be present in FACS-sorted repertoires.

The V and J ends lost 6 bases and 10 bases, in that order; junction bases with no gene match: 9. The CDR3 runs to 14 residues. Germline V lookup: CDR1 SEHNR, CDR2 FQNEAQ (reference sequence). The 5'RACE template-switching step produced TCR cDNA and added a universal primer site and UMIs. MiXCR, run by TCRdb on the 5' RACE reads, gives a single entry per CDR3 protein. The profile shows some 350,000 distinct CDR3 sequences, 3% to 4.5% of them singletons. To note about this clonotype: Its antigen is not known.

Specimen: PBMCs, collected 5 days after the yellow fever booster vaccination. The chain recombines TRBV7-9 with TRBJ1-4; 9 bases match TRBD1. This TCR was sampled from a man younger than 35 who received the YFV17D yellow fever vaccine. CDR3 sequence: CASSRTGDRVKLFF. CDR3 nucleotides: TGTGCCAGCAGTCGGACAGGGGACCGGGTAAAACTGTTTTTT.